This passage covers 27 T cell receptor beta chains from one sample sequenced in a study of PD-L1 blockade in urothelial cancer. TCRdb keeps only in-frame clones here, not all; method: immunoSEQ multiplex PCR. This sample carries over 40,000 clones, about four fifths of them seen once, and the ten largest clones take 3% to 3.5%. Sample: PBMCs, taken around atezolizumab (anti-PD-L1) treatment. These receptors came from a man in his 70s with urothelial cancer.

The V and J genes are TRBV7-9 and TRBJ2-2, with 7 positions matching TRBD1. This CDR3 contains 16 residues. Germline loops: CDR1 SEHNR, CDR2 FQNEAQ (reference sequence). V lost 2 bases to trimming and J lost 5 bases; unmatched junction nucleotides: 8. The CDR3 nucleotides are TGTGCCAGCAGCTTAAAGGGGGCGACAGGGACCGGGGAGCTGTTTTTT. It encodes CASSLKGATGTGELFF.

CDR3 protein: CATSSRRLAGMSSYNEQFF. CDR3 nucleotides: TGTGCCACCAGCTCACGACGGCTAGCGGGGATGAGCTCCTACAATGAGCAGTTCTTC. The rearrangement links TRBV15 to TRBJ2-1; 9 bases are shared with TRBD2. CDR3 length: 19 residues. V dropped 5 bases and J dropped 0; count of bases not matched to a gene: 14. Germline V lookup: CDR1 LNHNV, CDR2 YYDKDF (reference sequence).

The V gene is TRBV25-1, the J gene TRBJ1-2; D possibly corresponds to TRBD1 (6 bases). Germline CDR1 MGHDK, CDR2 SYGVNS. The CDR3 runs 13 residues. V lost 7 bases to trimming and J lost 5 bases, with 14 bases between them. DNA for the CDR3: TGTGCCAGCACCCGGGGGGCAGGTTATGGCTACACCTTC. It translates to CASTRGAGYGYTF.

This clone occurred a few times. This chain joins TRBV27 and TRBJ2-1, with 12 bases that match TRBD2. Germline V gene lookup returns CDR1 MNHEY and CDR2 SMNVEV (reference sequence). The ends lost 6 bases at V and 4 bases at J; junction bases unmatched: 4. The CDR3 runs 15 residues. The CDR3 DNA is TGTGCCAGCAGGCGGACTAGCGGGGATTACAATGAGCAGTTCTTC. Translating it yields CASRRTSGDYNEQFF.

This sequence joins TRBV6-5 and TRBJ1-3; possibly TRBD1 for D (5 bases). Trimming took 0 bases from V and 4 from J, leaving 10 bases between them. Looked up from germline, CDR1 is MNHEY and CDR2 is SVGAGI. This CDR3 spans 15 amino acids. The CDR3 is CASSYSRRAGNTIYF. CDR3 bases: TGTGCCAGCAGTTACTCGCGCAGGGCCGGAAACACCATATATTTT.

The gene calls are TRBV6-1 and TRBJ2-7; 7 nucleotides line up with TRBD1. This CDR3 is 13 amino acids long. The germline V gene encodes CDR1 MNHNS and CDR2 SASEGT. J was trimmed by 2 bases and V by 4 bases; bases with no gene match: 2. The CDR3 nucleotides read TGTGCCAGCAGTGTGGACAGGACCTACGAGCAGTACTTC. This encodes CASSVDRTYEQYF.

V and J are TRBV7-2 and TRBJ2-2, with D unclear. CDR3 length: 14 residues. V was cut by 3 bases and J by 1 base, with 6 bases left in between. Germline V gives CDR1 SGHTA, CDR2 FQGNSA. The CDR3 nucleotides read TGTGCCAGCAGCTTTAACTGGAACACCGGGGAGCTGTTTTTT. Its translation: CASSFNWNTGELFF.

Regarding this clone: This sample also contains other DNA sequences that code for the same CDR3. The chain uses TRBV18 and TRBJ2-3; TRBD1 agrees at 11 bases. J lost 4 bases, V lost 3 bases, and 0 bases had no gene match. This CDR3 contains 14 residues. Germline loops: CDR1 KGHSH, CDR2 LQKENI. The CDR3 DNA is TGTGCCAGCTCACCGGGACAGGGGGCAGATACGCAGTATTTT. Amino acid sequence: CASSPGQGADTQYF. The full variable domain, with the rest looked up from reference TRBV18 and TRBJ2-3, is NAGVMQNPRHLVRRRGQEARLRCSPMKGHSHVYWYRQLPEEGLKFMVYLQKENIIDESGMPKERFSAEFPKEGPSILRIQQVVRGDSAAYFCASSPGQGADTQYFGPGTRLTVL.

In its sample, this clone was seen once. The chain is built from TRBV10-3 and TRBJ2-7; 9 bases match TRBD2. The V and J ends lost 6 bases and 5 bases, in that order; junction bases with no gene match: 2. The CDR3 is made up of 12 amino acids. CDR1 and CDR2 (germline): ENHRY, SYGVKD. CDR3 sequence: CAIRSGGNEQYF. The CDR3 bases are TGTGCCATCAGAAGCGGGGGGAACGAGCAGTACTTC.

The chain has TRBV5-1 and TRBJ2-1; TRBD2 agrees at 10 bases. Germline values: CDR1 SGHRS, CDR2 YFSETQ. Germline trimming cut 0 bases from V and 0 bases from J; bases unmatched to any gene: 3. The CDR3 consists of 17 residues. The CDR3 nucleotides read TGCGCCAGCAGCTTGGTTAGCGGGAGGAGCTCCTACAATGAGCAGTTCTTC. Residues: CASSLVSGRSSYNEQFF.

This chain uses TRBV7-2 with TRBJ2-7, with 8 positions matching TRBD1. Trimming took 5 bases from V and 1 from J; bases not matched to a gene: 7. CDR3 length equals 15 residues. The germline gives CDR1 SGHTA, CDR2 FQGNSA. The CDR3: CASSPGRDRSYEQYF. CDR3 in DNA: TGTGCCAGCAGCCCAGGCCGGGACAGGTCCTACGAGCAGTACTTC. Full variable domain (outside the CDR3, taken from reference TRBV7-2 and TRBJ2-7): GAGVSQSPSNKVTEKGKDVELRCDPISGHTALYWYRQSLGQGLEFLIYFQGNSAPDKSGLPSDRFSAERTGGSVSTLTIQRTQQEDSAVYLCASSPGRDRSYEQYFGPGTRLTVT.

This clone appeared a single time. The chain combines TRBV7-2 with TRBJ2-1; D is perhaps TRBD1 (6 bases). Trimming shortened V by 1 base and J by 6 bases, and 16 bases separated the two germline ends. Germline-derived CDR1 and CDR2 are SGHTA and FQGNSA. The CDR3 covers 16 residues. The CDR3 DNA follows: TGTGCCAGCAGCTTAGTAGGGCCAGGGGTGTCCAATGAGCAGTTCTTC. It yields the protein CASSLVGPGVSNEQFF.

V is TRBV4-3 and J is TRBJ2-7; D might be TRBD2 (6 bases). V was shortened by 1 base and J by 6 bases, with 13 bases between the two germline ends. The germline V gene has CDR1 LGHNA and CDR2 YSLEER. This CDR3 spans 14 amino acids. The CDR3 DNA reads as TGCGCCAGCAGCCAAGGGGGGGTCCGGGGCGAGCAGTACTTC. Translation: CASSQGGVRGEQYF.

J is TRBJ2-1 and V is TRBV6-5; no reliable D call. This CDR3 contains 15 residues. With 5 bases removed from V and 2 bases from J, the gap between germline ends came to 13 bases. Germline assignment: CDR1 MNHEY and CDR2 SVGAGI. CDR3 protein: CASSRPSAAYNEQFF. CDR3 DNA: TGTGCCAGCAGTCGACCGAGCGCGGCCTACAATGAGCAGTTCTTC.

The V call is TRBV9, the J call TRBJ2-1, with a possible D match to TRBD2 (7 bases). Trimming left V 0 bases short and J 6 bases short, with 19 bases between. The CDR3 is made up of 17 amino acids. Germline V gives CDR1 SGDLS, CDR2 YYNGEE. This CDR3 reads CASSVVRRSGGANEQFF. Written as DNA, the CDR3 is TGTGCCAGCAGCGTAGTGCGGAGATCTGGGGGGGCCAATGAGCAGTTCTTC.

This chain links TRBV30 with TRBJ1-6; the D is unclear. Trimming pared 3 bases from V and 8 bases from J, leaving 11 bases between. Germline V lookup: CDR1 GTSNPN, CDR2 SVGIG (reference sequence). This CDR3 has 13 amino acids. CDR3 amino acids: CAWRWFGDSPLHF. DNA of the CDR3: TGTGCCTGGAGATGGTTCGGGGATTCACCCCTCCACTTT.

The chain recombines TRBV18 with TRBJ1-5; maybe TRBD1 (6 bases). The germline V gene has CDR1 KGHSH and CDR2 LQKENI. The CDR3 contains 15 residues. V was shortened by 6 bases and J by 4 bases, with 16 bases between the two germline ends. This chain's CDR3 is CASSHRDGSNQPQHF. The CDR3 DNA sequence: TGTGCCAGCTCGCACAGGGATGGATCAAATCAGCCCCAGCATTTT.

This chain uses TRBV14 with TRBJ1-2, with 7 bases that match TRBD1. This CDR3 is built from 15 residues. V lost 1 base to trimming and J lost 3 bases; unmatched junction nucleotides: 5. Germline V gene lookup returns CDR1 SGHDN and CDR2 FVKESK. The CDR3: CASSQGEGADYGYTF. DNA for the CDR3: TGTGCCAGCAGCCAAGGAGAGGGGGCCGACTATGGCTACACCTTC.

This rearrangement joins TRBV7-7 to TRBJ2-5; 8 bases line up with TRBD2. The CDR3 length is 14 residues. CDR1 SSHAT and CDR2 FNYEAQ come from the germline V gene (reference sequence). After removal of 5 bases from V and 5 bases from J, the junction contained 7 bases not matched to a gene. The CDR3 reads CASSLGTSGETQYF. For the CDR3, the DNA is TGTGCCAGCAGCCTCGGGACTAGTGGGGAGACCCAGTACTTC.

This chain joins TRBV7-2 and TRBJ2-2; TRBD2 matches at 13 bases. The CDR3 consists of 17 residues. J was trimmed by 5 bases and V by 5 bases; bases with no gene match: 8. Germline CDR1 and CDR2: SGHTA and FQGNSA. The CDR3 region is CASSGTGTSGKTGELFF. CDR3 coding DNA: TGTGCCAGCAGCGGTACCGGGACTAGCGGGAAAACCGGGGAGCTGTTTTTT.

The chain is built from TRBV28 and TRBJ1-2, with D perhaps matching TRBD1 (6 bases). V was cut by 8 bases and J by 2 bases, with 12 bases left in between. CDR3 length: 13 residues. Germline CDR1 is MDHEN and CDR2 is SYDVKM. The CDR3 coding sequence is TGTGCCAGCGGTCCGGGACAAAACTATGGCTACACCTTC. Encoded protein: CASGPGQNYGYTF.

V usage is TRBV30 and J usage is TRBJ1-4; D possibly corresponds to TRBD1 (6 bases). CDR3 size: 14 residues. CDR1 GTSNPN and CDR2 SVGIG come from the germline V gene (reference sequence). V dropped 2 bases and J dropped 4 bases, with 11 bases sitting between them. The CDR3 sequence: CAWSRQADNEKLFF. The CDR3 DNA sequence: TGTGCCTGGAGTCGACAGGCGGATAATGAAAAACTGTTTTTT.

This chain links TRBV6-1 with TRBJ1-2; a possible D gene is TRBD1 (5 bases). The germline V and J ends were trimmed by 2 bases and 5 bases, with 12 bases remaining between them. The CDR3 loop spans 14 amino acids. Germline loops: CDR1 MNHNS, CDR2 SASEGT. The CDR3 sequence: CASSERGGGYGYTF. The CDR3 nucleotides read TGTGCCAGCAGTGAAAGGGGCGGAGGGTATGGCTACACCTTC.

This chain links TRBV6-1 with TRBJ2-7; D is possibly TRBD1 (6 bases). Looked up from germline, CDR1 is MNHNS and CDR2 is SASEGT. The CDR3 consists of 13 residues. Trimming took off 7 bases at V and 0 bases at J, with 10 bases between the two ends. DNA for the CDR3: TGTGCCAGCAAAGGGGGTTACTCCTACGAGCAGTACTTC. This encodes CASKGGYSYEQYF.

This chain joins TRBV10-3 and TRBJ2-1; possible D gene TRBD2, 5 bases. The CDR3 extends over 16 amino acids. CDR1 is ENHRY, CDR2 SYGVKD, per germline. Trimming cost V 6 bases and J 3 bases, with 18 bases left between them. CDR3 in DNA: TGTGCCATCAGGGGCTCGGGGAGCGAGGTCTACAATGAGCAGTTCTTC. Protein sequence: CAIRGSGSEVYNEQFF.

The CDR3 sequence is CASSPTQLAGSTDTQYF. The CDR3 nucleotides read TGTGCCAGCTCACCAACGCAACTAGCGGGGAGCACAGATACGCAGTATTTT. V usage is TRBV18 and J usage is TRBJ2-3; TRBD2 matches 10 bases. The length of the CDR3 is 17 residues. Trimming cost V 2 bases and J 0 bases; bases outside gene matches: 5. Germline assignment: CDR1 KGHSH and CDR2 LQKENI.

J is TRBJ1-5 and V is TRBV6-1, with 7 bases matching TRBD1. The CDR3 spans 14 residues. Germline CDR1 MNHNS, CDR2 SASEGT. Germline trimming cut 4 bases from V and 4 bases from J; bases unmatched to any gene: 4. The CDR3 region has the DNA TGTGCCAGCAGTGCTATGGGACAGAATCAGCCCCAGCATTTT. Its translation is CASSAMGQNQPQHF.